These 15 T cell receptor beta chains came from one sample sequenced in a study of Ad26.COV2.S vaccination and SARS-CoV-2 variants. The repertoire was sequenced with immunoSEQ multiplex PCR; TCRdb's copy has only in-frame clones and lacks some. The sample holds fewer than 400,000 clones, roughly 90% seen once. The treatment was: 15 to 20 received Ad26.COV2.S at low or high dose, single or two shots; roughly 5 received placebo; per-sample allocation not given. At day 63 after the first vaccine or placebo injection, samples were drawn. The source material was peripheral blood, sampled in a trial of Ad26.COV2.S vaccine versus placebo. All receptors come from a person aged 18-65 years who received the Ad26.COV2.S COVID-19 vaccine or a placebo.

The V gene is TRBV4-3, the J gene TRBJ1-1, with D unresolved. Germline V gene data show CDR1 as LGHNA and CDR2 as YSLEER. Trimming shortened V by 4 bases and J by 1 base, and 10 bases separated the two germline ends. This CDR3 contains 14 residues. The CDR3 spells CASSLQPRNTEAFF. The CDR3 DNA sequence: TGCGCCAGCAGCCTCCAGCCCCGGAACACTGAAGCTTTCTTT.

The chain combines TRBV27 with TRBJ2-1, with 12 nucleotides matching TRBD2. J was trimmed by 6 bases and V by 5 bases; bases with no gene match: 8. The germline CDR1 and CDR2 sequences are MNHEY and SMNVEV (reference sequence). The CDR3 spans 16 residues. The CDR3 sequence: CASSPPSGRVSNEQFF. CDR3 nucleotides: TGTGCCAGCAGTCCCCCTAGCGGGAGGGTGAGCAATGAGCAGTTCTTC.

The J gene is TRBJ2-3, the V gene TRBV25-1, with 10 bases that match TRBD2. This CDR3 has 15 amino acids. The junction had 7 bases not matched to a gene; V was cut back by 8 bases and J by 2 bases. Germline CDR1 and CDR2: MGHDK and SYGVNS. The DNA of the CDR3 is TGTGCCAGCGGGAGTAGCGGGGGGCCCACAGATACGCAGTATTTT. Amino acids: CASGSSGGPTDTQYF.

The CDR3 spells CASRRTTTRGEKLFF. The CDR3 nucleotides read TGTGCCAGCAGACGGACGACAACTCGGGGAGAAAAACTGTTTTTT. The chain recombines TRBV27 with TRBJ1-4; no definite D call. CDR1 is MNHEY, CDR2 SMNVEV, per germline (reference sequence). The CDR3 totals 15 residues. Between the trimmed V and J ends, which lost 6 bases and 8 bases, there was a span of 19 bases.

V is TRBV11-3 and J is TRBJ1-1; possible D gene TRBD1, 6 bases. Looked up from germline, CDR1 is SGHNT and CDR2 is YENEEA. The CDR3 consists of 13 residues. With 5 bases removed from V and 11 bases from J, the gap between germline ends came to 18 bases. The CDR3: CASSPSGAAGAFF. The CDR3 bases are TGTGCCAGCAGCCCCTCAGGGGCGGCTGGGGCTTTCTTT.

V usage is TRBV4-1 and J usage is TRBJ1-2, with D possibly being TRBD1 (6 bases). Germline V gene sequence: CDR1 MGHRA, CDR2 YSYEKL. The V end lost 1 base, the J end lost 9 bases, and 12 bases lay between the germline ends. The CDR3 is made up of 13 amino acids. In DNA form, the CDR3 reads TGCGCCAGCAGCCAAGTCGAGCGGGACAGCTACACCTTC. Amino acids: CASSQVERDSYTF.

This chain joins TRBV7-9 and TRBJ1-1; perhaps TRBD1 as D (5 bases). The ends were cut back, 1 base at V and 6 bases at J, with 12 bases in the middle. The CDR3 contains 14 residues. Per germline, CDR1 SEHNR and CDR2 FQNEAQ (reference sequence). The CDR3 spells CASSLVQGGSEAFF. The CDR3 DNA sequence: TGTGCCAGCAGCTTAGTTCAGGGTGGCTCTGAAGCTTTCTTT.

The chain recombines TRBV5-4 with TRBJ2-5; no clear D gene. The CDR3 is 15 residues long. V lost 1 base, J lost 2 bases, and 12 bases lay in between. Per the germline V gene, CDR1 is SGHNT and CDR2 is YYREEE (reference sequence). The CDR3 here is CASSLNVGTQETQYF. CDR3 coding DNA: TGTGCCAGCAGCTTGAACGTAGGAACTCAAGAGACCCAGTACTTC.

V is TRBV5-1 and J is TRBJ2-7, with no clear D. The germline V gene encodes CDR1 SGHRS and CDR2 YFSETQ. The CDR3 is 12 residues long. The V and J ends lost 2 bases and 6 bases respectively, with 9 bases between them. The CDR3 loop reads CASSFLGSEQYF. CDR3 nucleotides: TGCGCCAGCAGCTTCCTCGGAAGCGAGCAGTACTTC.

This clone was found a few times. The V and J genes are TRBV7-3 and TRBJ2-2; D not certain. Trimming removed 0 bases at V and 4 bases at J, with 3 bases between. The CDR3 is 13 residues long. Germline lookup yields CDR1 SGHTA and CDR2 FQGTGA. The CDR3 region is CASSLTVTGELFF. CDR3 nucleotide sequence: TGTGCCAGCAGCTTAACGGTCACCGGGGAGCTGTTTTTT.

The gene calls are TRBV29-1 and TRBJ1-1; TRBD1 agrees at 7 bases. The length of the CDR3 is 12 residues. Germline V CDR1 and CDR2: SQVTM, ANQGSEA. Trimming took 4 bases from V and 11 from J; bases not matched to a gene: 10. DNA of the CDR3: TGCAGCGTTGTAGGGGGCAGGATTGGGGCTTTCTTT. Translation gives CSVVGGRIGAFF.

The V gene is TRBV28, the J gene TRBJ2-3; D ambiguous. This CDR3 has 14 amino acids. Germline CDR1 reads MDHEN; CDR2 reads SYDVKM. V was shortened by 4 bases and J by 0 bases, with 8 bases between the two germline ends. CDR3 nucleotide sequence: TGTGCCAGCAGTTCGGCGGCCAGCACAGATACGCAGTATTTT. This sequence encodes CASSSAASTDTQYF. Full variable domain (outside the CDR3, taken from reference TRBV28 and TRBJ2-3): DVKVTQSSRYLVKRTGEKVFLECVQDMDHENMFWYRQDPGLGLRLIYFSYDVKMKEKGDIPEGYSVSREKKERFSLILESASTNQTSMYLCASSSAASTDTQYFGPGTRLTVL.

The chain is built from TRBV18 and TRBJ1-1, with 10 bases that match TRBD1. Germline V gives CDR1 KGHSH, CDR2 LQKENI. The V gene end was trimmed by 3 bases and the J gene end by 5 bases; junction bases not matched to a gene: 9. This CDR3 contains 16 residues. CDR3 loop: CASSPAGTGVGTEAFF. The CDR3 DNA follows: TGTGCCAGCTCACCCGCCGGGACAGGGGTAGGGACTGAAGCTTTCTTT.

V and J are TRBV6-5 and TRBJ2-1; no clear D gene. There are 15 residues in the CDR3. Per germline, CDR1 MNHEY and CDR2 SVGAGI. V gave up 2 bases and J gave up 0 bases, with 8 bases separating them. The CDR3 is CASSYGRNSYNEQFF. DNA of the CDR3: TGTGCCAGCAGTTACGGGCGGAACTCCTACAATGAGCAGTTCTTC.

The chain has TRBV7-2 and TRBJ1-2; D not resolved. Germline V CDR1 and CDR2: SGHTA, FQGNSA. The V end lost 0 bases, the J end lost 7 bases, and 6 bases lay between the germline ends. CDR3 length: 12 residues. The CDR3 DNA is TGTGCCAGCAGCTTAGCGGGCCGTGGCTACACCTTC. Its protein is CASSLAGRGYTF. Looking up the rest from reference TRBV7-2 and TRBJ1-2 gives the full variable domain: GAGVSQSPSNKVTEKGKDVELRCDPISGHTALYWYRQSLGQGLEFLIYFQGNSAPDKSGLPSDRFSAERTGGSVSTLTIQRTQQEDSAVYLCASSLAGRGYTFGSGTRLTVV.